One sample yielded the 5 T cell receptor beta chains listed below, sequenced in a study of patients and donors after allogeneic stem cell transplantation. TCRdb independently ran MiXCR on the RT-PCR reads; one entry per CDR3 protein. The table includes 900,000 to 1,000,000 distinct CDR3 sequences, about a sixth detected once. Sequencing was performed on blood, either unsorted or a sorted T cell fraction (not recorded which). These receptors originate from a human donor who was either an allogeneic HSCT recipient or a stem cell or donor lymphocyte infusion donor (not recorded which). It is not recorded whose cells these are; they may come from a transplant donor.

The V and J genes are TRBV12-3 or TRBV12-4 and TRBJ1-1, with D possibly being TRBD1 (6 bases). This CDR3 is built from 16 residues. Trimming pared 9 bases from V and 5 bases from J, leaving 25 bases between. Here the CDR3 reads CASRVPGAGSRTEAFF. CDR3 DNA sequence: TGTGCCAGTAGAGTCCCGGGGGCGGGAAGTAGGACTGAAGCTTTCTTT.

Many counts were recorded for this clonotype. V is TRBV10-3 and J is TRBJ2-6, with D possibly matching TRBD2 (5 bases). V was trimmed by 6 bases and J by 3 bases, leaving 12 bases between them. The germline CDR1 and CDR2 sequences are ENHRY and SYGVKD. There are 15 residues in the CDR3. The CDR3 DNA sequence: TGTGCCATCAGGGACTTCATTGGTGGGGCCAACGTCCTGACTTTC. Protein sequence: CAIRDFIGGANVLTF.

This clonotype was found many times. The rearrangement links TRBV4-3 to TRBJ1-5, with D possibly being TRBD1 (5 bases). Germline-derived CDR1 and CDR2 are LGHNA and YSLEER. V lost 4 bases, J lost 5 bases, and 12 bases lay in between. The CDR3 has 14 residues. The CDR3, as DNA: TGCGCCAGCAGCCCAGGGCCCAGGGATCAGCCCCAGCATTTT. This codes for CASSPGPRDQPQHF.

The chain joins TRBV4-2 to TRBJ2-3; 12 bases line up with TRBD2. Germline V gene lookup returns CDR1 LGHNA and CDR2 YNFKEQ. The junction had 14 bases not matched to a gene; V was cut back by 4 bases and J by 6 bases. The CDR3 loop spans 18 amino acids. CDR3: CASSPALLAGGPRDTQYF. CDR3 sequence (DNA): TGTGCCAGCAGCCCTGCATTGCTAGCGGGGGGGCCGAGGGATACGCAGTATTTT.

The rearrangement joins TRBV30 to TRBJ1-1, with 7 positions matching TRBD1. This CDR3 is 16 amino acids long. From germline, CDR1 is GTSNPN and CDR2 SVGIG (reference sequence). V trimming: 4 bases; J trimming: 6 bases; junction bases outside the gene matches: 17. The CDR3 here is CAWMIGIGRGSSEAFF. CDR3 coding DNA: TGTGCCTGGATGATTGGGATCGGCAGGGGGAGTTCTGAAGCTTTCTTT.